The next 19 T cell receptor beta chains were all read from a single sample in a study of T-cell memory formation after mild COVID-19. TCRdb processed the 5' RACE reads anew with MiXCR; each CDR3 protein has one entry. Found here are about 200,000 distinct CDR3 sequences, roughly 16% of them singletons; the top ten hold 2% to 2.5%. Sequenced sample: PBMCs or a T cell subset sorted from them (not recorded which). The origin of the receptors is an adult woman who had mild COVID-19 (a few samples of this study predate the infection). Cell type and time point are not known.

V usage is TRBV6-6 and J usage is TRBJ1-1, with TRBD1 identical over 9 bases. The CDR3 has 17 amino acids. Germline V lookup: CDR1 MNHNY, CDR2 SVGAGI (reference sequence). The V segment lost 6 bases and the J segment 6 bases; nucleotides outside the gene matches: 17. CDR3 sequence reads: CASSSPQGAKRSAEAFF. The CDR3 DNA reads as TGTGCCAGCAGCTCTCCACAGGGGGCGAAGAGGAGCGCTGAAGCTTTCTTT.

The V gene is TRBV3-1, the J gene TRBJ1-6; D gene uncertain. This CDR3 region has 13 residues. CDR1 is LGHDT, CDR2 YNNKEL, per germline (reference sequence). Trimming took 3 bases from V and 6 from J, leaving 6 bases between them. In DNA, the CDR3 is TGTGCCAGCAGCCAGCGGGTTAATTCACCCCTCCACTTT. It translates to CASSQRVNSPLHF.

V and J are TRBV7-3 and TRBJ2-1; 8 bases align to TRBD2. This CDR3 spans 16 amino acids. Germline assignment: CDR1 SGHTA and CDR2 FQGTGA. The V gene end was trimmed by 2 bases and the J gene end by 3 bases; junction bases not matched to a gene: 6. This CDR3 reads CASSLGGLDHYNEQFF. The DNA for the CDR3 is TGTGCCAGCAGCTTAGGGGGACTAGACCACTACAATGAGCAGTTCTTC. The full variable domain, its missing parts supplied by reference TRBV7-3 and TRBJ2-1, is GAGVSQTPSNKVTEKGKYVELRCDPISGHTALYWYRQSLGQGPEFLIYFQGTGAADDSGLPNDRFFAVRPEGSVSTLKIQRTERGDSAVYLCASSLGGLDHYNEQFFGPGTRLTVL.

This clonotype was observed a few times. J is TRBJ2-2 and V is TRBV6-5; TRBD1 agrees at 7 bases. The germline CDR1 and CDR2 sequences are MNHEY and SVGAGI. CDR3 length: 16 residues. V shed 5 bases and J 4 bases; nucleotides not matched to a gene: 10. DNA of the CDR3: TGTGCCAGCAGTACCTCAGGGGGTTCGGGCACCGGGGAGCTGTTTTTT. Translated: CASSTSGGSGTGELFF.

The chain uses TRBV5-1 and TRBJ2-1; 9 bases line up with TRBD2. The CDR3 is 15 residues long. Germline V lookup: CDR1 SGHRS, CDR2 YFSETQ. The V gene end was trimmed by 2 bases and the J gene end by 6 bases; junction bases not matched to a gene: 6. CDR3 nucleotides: TGCGCCAGCAGCTTTCTGGCTAGCGGGACCAATGAGCAGTTCTTC. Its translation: CASSFLASGTNEQFF.

CDR3 protein: CSASDRGTDFTLHF. CDR3 coding DNA: TGCAGTGCTAGTGACAGGGGGACCGATTTCACCCTCCACTTT. This chain connects TRBV20-1 to TRBJ1-6, with 9 bases identical to TRBD1. J was trimmed by 14 bases and V by 3 bases; bases with no gene match: 11. Germline CDR1 and CDR2: DFQATT and SNEGSKA (reference sequence). CDR3 length: 14 residues.

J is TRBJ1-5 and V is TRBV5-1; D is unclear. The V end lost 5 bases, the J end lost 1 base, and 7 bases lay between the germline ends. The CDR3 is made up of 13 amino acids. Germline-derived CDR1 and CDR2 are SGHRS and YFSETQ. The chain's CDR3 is CASRYESNQPQHF. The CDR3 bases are TGCGCCAGCAGATACGAGAGCAATCAGCCCCAGCATTTT.

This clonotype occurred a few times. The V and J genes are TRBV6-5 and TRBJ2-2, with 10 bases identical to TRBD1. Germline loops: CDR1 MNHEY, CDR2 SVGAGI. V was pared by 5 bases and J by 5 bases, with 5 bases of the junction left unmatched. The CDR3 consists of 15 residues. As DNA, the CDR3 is TGTGCCAGCAGTCCGACAGGGGGCAGGACCGGGGAGCTGTTTTTT. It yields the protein CASSPTGGRTGELFF.

The CDR3 DNA reads TGTGCCAGCAGCCCTCGGGGGGGGGCAGGAGAGACCCAGTACTTC. It codes for CASSPRGGAGETQYF. The J gene is TRBJ2-5, the V gene TRBV12-3 or TRBV12-4, with 8 bases lining up with TRBD2. The ends lost 6 bases at V and 4 bases at J; junction bases unmatched: 10. CDR3 length: 15 amino acids.

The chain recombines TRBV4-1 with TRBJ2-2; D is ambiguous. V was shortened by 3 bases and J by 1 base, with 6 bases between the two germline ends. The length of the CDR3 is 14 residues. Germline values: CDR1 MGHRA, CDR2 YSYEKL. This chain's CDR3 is CASSHAGNTGELFF. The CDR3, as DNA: TGCGCCAGCAGCCACGCAGGGAACACCGGGGAGCTGTTTTTT.

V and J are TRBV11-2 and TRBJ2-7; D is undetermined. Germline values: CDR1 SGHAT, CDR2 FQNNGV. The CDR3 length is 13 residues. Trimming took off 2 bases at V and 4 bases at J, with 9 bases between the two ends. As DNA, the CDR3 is TGTGCCAGCAGCTTACCAGATATATACGAGCAGTACTTC. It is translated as CASSLPDIYEQYF.

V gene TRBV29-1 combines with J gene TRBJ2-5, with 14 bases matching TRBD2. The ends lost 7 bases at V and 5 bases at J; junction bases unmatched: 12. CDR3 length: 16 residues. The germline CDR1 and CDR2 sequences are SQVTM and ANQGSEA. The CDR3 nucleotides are TGCAGCGCCGGAGGGAGACTAGCGGGGGGGCTTGAGACCCAGTACTTC. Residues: CSAGGRLAGGLETQYF. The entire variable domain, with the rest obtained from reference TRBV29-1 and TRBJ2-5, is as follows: SAVISQKPSRDICQRGTSLTIQCQVDSQVTMMFWYRQQPGQSLTLIATANQGSEATYESGFVIDKFPISRPNLTFSTLTVSNMSPEDSSIYLCSAGGRLAGGLETQYFGPGTRLLVL.

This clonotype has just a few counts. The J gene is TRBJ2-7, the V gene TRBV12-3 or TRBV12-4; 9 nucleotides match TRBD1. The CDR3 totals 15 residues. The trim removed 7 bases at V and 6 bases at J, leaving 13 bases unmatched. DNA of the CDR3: TGTGCCAGCACCTCGTACCCGGGACAGGGCGGCGAGCAGTACTTC. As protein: CASTSYPGQGGEQYF.

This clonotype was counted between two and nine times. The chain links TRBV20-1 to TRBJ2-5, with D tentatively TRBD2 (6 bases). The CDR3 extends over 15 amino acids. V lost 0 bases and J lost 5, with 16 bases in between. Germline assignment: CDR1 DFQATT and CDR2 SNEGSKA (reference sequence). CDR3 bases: TGCAGTGCTAGAGATGTAGCGCGTGGGGGGGAGACCCAGTACTTC. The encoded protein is CSARDVARGGETQYF.

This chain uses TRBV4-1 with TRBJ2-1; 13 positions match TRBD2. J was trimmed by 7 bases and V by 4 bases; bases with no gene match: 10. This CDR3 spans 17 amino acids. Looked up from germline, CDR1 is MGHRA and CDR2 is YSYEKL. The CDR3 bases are TGCGCCAGCAGCCGGGGACTAGCGGGGCCTCTGGTTAATGAGCAGTTCTTC. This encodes CASSRGLAGPLVNEQFF.

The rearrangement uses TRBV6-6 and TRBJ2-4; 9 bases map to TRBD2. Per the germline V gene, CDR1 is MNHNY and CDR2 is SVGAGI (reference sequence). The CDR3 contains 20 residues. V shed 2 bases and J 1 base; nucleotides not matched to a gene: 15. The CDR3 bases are TGTGCCAGCAGTTACCGGTTTGAGGCGGGAGGGACGGCGGCCAAAAACATTCAGTACTTC. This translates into CASSYRFEAGGTAAKNIQYF.

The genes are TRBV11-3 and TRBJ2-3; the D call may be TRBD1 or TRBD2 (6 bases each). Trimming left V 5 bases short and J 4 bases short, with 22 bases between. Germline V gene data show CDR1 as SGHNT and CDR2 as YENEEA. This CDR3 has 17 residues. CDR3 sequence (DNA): TGTGCCAGCAGCCCGGGGGCGGGGTATAGCAACCCAGATACGCAGTATTTT. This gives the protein CASSPGAGYSNPDTQYF.

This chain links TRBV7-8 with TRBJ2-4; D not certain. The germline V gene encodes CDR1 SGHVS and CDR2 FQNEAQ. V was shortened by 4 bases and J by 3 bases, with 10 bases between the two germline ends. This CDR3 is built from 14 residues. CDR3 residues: CASSWSRNKNIQYF. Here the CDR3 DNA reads TGTGCCAGCAGCTGGTCCCGGAACAAAAACATTCAGTACTTC.

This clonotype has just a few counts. In DNA form, the CDR3 reads TGTGCCAGCAGCGTAGCTACTGCTAGCGGGGGGGCCACAGATACGCAGTATTTT. Residues: CASSVATASGGATDTQYF. The chain recombines TRBV9 with TRBJ2-3; 12 positions match TRBD2. This CDR3 region has 18 residues. With 0 bases clipped from V and 2 bases from J, the junction kept 7 bases outside the gene matches. Per germline, CDR1 SGDLS and CDR2 YYNGEE. The full variable domain, in which reference TRBV9 and TRBJ2-3 provide the parts outside the CDR3, is DSGVTQTPKHLITATGQRVTLRCSPRSGDLSVYWYQQSLDQGLQFLIQYYNGEERAKGNILERFSAQQFPDLHSELNLSSLELGDSALYFCASSVATASGGATDTQYFGPGTRLTVL.